This T cell receptor beta chain was sequenced during a study of beta chain features in type 1 diabetes. General study findings and limits: TCRB rearrangement may or may not be influenced by HLA type; here this remained unresolved. Type 1 diabetes patients had moderately but significantly shorter TCRB CDR3s in all four CD4+ subsets.

Germline V CDR1 and CDR2: MNHNY, SVGAGI (reference sequence). CDR3 length: 14 residues. V was pared by 5 bases and J by 2 bases, with 12 bases between. There was one heparinised blood draw per donor, averaging roughly 120 mL. A word on this clone: Its antigen is still unknown.

Expressed TCRB transcripts got sequenced, as all isolated RNA was reverse transcribed. The method was immunoSEQ multiplex PCR; TCRdb's version includes in-frame clones alone and lacks a portion of them. This table has 400,000 or so clones, 10% to 15% appearing once. The chain couples TRBV6-6 to TRBJ1-2; weak D call: TRBD1 (5 bases). Material: naive CD4+ T cells from blood. The TCR sequence derives from a woman between 18 and 29 years old with type 1 diabetes. The CDR3 DNA reads TGTGCCAGCAGTCCGCCGGCAGGGAACTATGGCTACACCTTC. Encoded protein: CASSPPAGNYGYTF.